This paragraph reports one T cell receptor (beta chain). Amplification used 60 Vbeta primers and 13 Jbeta primers. Some clones are missing from TCRdb's copy, which holds only in-frame ones; the method was immunoSEQ multiplex PCR. Its table lists fewer than 85,000 clones. This sample is drawn from a study of cytomegalovirus exposure and HLA in healthy donors. Deletions cut 0 bases from V and 2 bases from J, with 14 bases between. Germline V CDR1 and CDR2: MGHRA, YSYEKL. The CDR3 runs to 18 residues. The sample comprised PBMCs. The chain employs TRBV4-1 and TRBJ2-6; tentatively, D is TRBD2 (5 bases). The TCR comes from a man aged 50 or older in good health and CMV-seropositive. The chain's CDR3 is CASSQDSGVSAGANVLTF. CDR3 DNA: TGCGCCAGCAGCCAAGATTCCGGGGTTTCAGCTGGGGCCAACGTCCTGACTTTC.